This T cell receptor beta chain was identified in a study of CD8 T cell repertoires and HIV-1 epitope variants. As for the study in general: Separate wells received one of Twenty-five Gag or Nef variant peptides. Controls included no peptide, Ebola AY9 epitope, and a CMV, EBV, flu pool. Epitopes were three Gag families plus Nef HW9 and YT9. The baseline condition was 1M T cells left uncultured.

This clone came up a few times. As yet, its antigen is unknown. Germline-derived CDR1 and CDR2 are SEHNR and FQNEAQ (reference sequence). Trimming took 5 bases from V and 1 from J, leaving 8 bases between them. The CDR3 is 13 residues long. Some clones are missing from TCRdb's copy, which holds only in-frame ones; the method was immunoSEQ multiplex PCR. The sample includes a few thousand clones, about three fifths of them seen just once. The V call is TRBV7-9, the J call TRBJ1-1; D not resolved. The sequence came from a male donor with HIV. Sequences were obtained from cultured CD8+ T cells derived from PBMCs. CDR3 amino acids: CASSQDQNTEAFF. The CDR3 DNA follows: TGTGCCAGCAGCCAGGACCAGAACACTGAAGCTTTCTTT.